This TCR beta chain was sequenced during a study of response to subunit inactivated influenza vaccine. On this clonotype: Compared with germline, one end of the junction differs, possibly owing to a read error.

This CDR3 is built from 14 residues. TCRdb independently ran MiXCR on the RT-PCR reads; one entry per CDR3 protein. The table records hundreds of thousands of distinct CDR3 sequences, 15% to 18% of them present only once. This TCR was sampled from a man aged 50-60 years who received an inactivated influenza vaccine. This chain uses TRBV12-3 or TRBV12-4 with TRBJ1-1; D gene unclear. Sample: PBMCs from blood, taken about 12 days after vaccination. The DNA for the CDR3 is TGTACCAGCAGTTTATCCCTACTGAACACTGAAGCTTTCTTT. It translates to CTSSLSLLNTEAFF.